This TCR beta chain is drawn from a study of T cells in narcolepsy. Study context: Patients with NT1 or NT2 and healthy control donors were enrolled.

Regarding the study as a whole: Autoreactive clone sequences were missing from some blood memory CD4+ repertoires. Autoreactive clonotypes reportedly recurred in blood of same and different patients, not controls. Autoreactive HCRT-specific and TRIB2-specific clonotypes were marked in same-patient CSF-versus-blood CD4+ comparisons.

Concerning this clone: Its antigen is unidentified.

V lost 6 bases and J 1 base, leaving 13 bases between the germline ends. Germline-derived CDR1 and CDR2 are SGHRS and YFSETQ. The CDR3 sequence is 14 residues long. Sequencing was performed with immunoSEQ multiplex PCR; in TCRdb, only in-frame clones are kept and a portion is missing. This sample yields about 27,000 clones, of which approximately 78% are seen a single time; under 3.5% belongs to the top ten. This TCR was sampled from a human donor with narcolepsy. Material: CD45RA- memory CD4+ T cells from PBMCs. V and J are TRBV5-1 and TRBJ2-5, with a possible D match to TRBD1 (5 bases). The CDR3 nucleotides are TGCGCCAGCACCCTCCAGGGAATCCAAGAGACCCAGTACTTC. Translating it yields CASTLQGIQETQYF.